The clone carrying this T cell receptor beta chain came up many times. What it recognizes is unknown. CDR3 length: 13 residues. The V end lost 0 bases, the J end lost 3 bases, and 9 bases lay between the germline ends. The V gene's germline CDR1 is DFQATT and CDR2 SNEGSKA (reference sequence). The data originate from a study of T-cell reconstitution after alpha-beta-depleted transplantation in children. Broader study findings: Newly made T cells mostly supplied T-cell counts and diversity one year after transplant.

Unique molecular identifiers were incorporated during preparation of the TCRbeta library. MiXCR, run by TCRdb on the PCR reads, gives a single entry per CDR3 protein. Of nearly 200,000 distinct CDR3 sequences listed, roughly 6.3% are singletons. V is TRBV20-1 and J is TRBJ2-7; D is ambiguous. This TCR was recovered from a girl less than two years old with combined immunodeficiency, due to receive a stem cell transplant. The source material was PBMCs, sampled before TCRalphabeta/CD19-depleted stem cell transplant. The CDR3 loop reads CSARERYDYEQYF. The DNA of the CDR3 is TGCAGTGCTAGAGAACGGTACGACTACGAGCAGTACTTC.